A single sample gave rise to the 19 T cell receptor beta chains below, sequenced in a study of early T cells in non-severe SARS-CoV-2 infection. MiXCR was run by TCRdb on the 5' RACE reads, yielding one entry per CDR3 protein. The data show 85,000 to 90,000 distinct CDR3 sequences, around an eighth seen once. Input material: whole blood. These receptors all come from an adult who was a healthcare worker with PCR-confirmed SARS-CoV-2 infection or an uninfected control (not recorded which).

This clonotype was picked up many times. CDR3 in amino acids: CASSRTGSYNEQFF. The CDR3 DNA reads as TGTGCCAGCAGCAGAACAGGGTCGTACAATGAGCAGTTCTTC. The rearrangement joins TRBV7-6 to TRBJ2-1; maybe TRBD1 (6 bases). The CDR3 has 14 residues. V gave up 5 bases and J gave up 4 bases, with 12 bases separating them. Germline CDR1 is SGHVS and CDR2 is FNYEAQ.

This clonotype was seen ten or more times. V gene TRBV7-7 combines with J gene TRBJ2-2; D remains unclear. The CDR3 consists of 11 residues. V was cut by 3 bases and J by 8 bases, with 4 bases left in between. Per the germline V gene, CDR1 is SSHAT and CDR2 is FNYEAQ (reference sequence). The CDR3 protein is CASSFGGELFF. Here the CDR3 DNA reads TGTGCCAGCAGCTTCGGTGGGGAGCTGTTTTTT.

This clonotype has a handful of counts. The chain is built from TRBV5-6 and TRBJ2-1; 7 nucleotides match TRBD2. The CDR3 extends over 16 amino acids. V trimming: 0 bases; J trimming: 2 bases; junction bases outside the gene matches: 5. In germline, CDR1 is SGHDT, CDR2 YYEEEE. For the CDR3, the DNA is TGTGCCAGCAGCTTGGAAGTGGGACTACCCTACAATGAGCAGTTCTTC. Translation: CASSLEVGLPYNEQFF.

This clonotype was seen repeatedly, ten times or more. The J gene is TRBJ1-1, the V gene TRBV12-3 or TRBV12-4; D possibly corresponds to TRBD1 (6 bases). The V gene lost 4 bases and the J gene lost 1 base, with 7 bases spanning the gap. CDR3 length equals 13 residues. The CDR3 loop reads CASSSGQNTEAFF. CDR3 sequence (DNA): TGTGCCAGCAGTTCGGGACAGAACACTGAAGCTTTCTTT.

The chain combines TRBV9 with TRBJ1-2; D gene unclear. Trimming left V 0 bases short and J 5 bases short, with 14 bases between. Germline values: CDR1 SGDLS, CDR2 YYNGEE. CDR3 length equals 15 residues. DNA for the CDR3: TGTGCCAGCAGCGTAGAAGGCAGTGCCCAATATGGCTACACCTTC. It yields the protein CASSVEGSAQYGYTF.

The chain uses TRBV19 and TRBJ1-5, with 7 nucleotides matching TRBD1. The CDR3 is made up of 17 amino acids. The J segment lost 0 bases and the V segment lost 10 bases, leaving 15 bases of the junction unmatched. CDR1 LNHDA and CDR2 SQIVND come from the germline V gene (reference sequence). The CDR3 loop reads CATQPIGQVLSNQPQHF. The CDR3 DNA reads TGTGCCACCCAACCCATCGGACAGGTTCTTAGCAATCAGCCCCAGCATTTT.

The rearrangement joins TRBV29-1 to TRBJ1-1; D is uncertain. CDR1 and CDR2 (germline): SQVTM, ANQGSEA. V lost 6 bases and J 1 base, leaving 15 bases between the germline ends. This CDR3 has 14 residues. CDR3 in DNA: TGCAGCGTCCGATGGGAGGAACCGAACACTGAAGCTTTCTTT. Translating gives CSVRWEEPNTEAFF.

The table lists this clonotype with many counts. The chain carries TRBV11-2 and TRBJ2-7; maybe TRBD1 (5 bases). The CDR3 sequence is 14 residues long. From germline, CDR1 is SGHAT and CDR2 FQNNGV. V was cut by 1 base and J by 2 bases, with 9 bases left in between. CDR3 residues: CASSLGDRAYEQYF. The CDR3 nucleotides are TGTGCCAGCAGCTTAGGCGACAGAGCCTACGAGCAGTACTTC.

This clonotype was detected only a few times. The chain combines TRBV20-1 with TRBJ1-1, with D tentatively TRBD1 (6 bases). The CDR3 runs 14 residues. Deletions cut 1 base from V and 4 bases from J, with 13 bases between. The V gene's germline CDR1 is DFQATT and CDR2 SNEGSKA (reference sequence). DNA of the CDR3: TGCAGTGCTAGAGGAACAGGGAGGTTCACTGAAGCTTTCTTT. Its protein product is CSARGTGRFTEAFF.

Only a few counts were recorded for this clonotype. The chain carries TRBV18 and TRBJ1-3, with 8 nucleotides matching TRBD1. Trimming removed 5 bases from V and 2 bases from J; junction bases left unmatched: 5. The germline CDR1 and CDR2 sequences are KGHSH and LQKENI. This CDR3 has 15 residues. CDR3 in amino acids: CASSSPTGAGNTIYF. The CDR3, as DNA: TGTGCCAGCTCATCGCCGACAGGGGCTGGAAACACCATATATTTT. Based on the CDR3 plus reference TRBV18 and TRBJ1-3, the full variable domain is NAGVMQNPRHLVRRRGQEARLRCSPMKGHSHVYWYRQLPEEGLKFMVYLQKENIIDESGMPKERFSAEFPKEGPSILRIQQVVRGDSAAYFCASSSPTGAGNTIYFGEGSWLTVV.

This clonotype has a handful of counts. The gene calls are TRBV29-1 and TRBJ2-5; D may correspond to TRBD1 or TRBD2 (5 bases each). The CDR3 consists of 12 residues. Germline values: CDR1 SQVTM, CDR2 ANQGSEA. V was trimmed by 6 bases and J by 5 bases, leaving 13 bases between them. The CDR3 sequence: CSVMRGRETQYF. The CDR3 region has the DNA TGCAGCGTCATGAGGGGCAGGGAGACCCAGTACTTC.

This clonotype has only a few counts. The chain has TRBV5-4 and TRBJ2-1; 8 bases fit TRBD2. With V trimmed by 4 bases and J by 5 bases, 11 bases remained unmatched. CDR3 size: 16 residues. Per germline, CDR1 SGHNT and CDR2 YYREEE (reference sequence). The CDR3 bases are TGTGCCAGCAGCGAGAGGACTAGCCGTCCCCACAATGAGCAGTTCTTC. This encodes CASSERTSRPHNEQFF. Combining the CDR3 with reference TRBV5-4 and TRBJ2-1 gives the whole variable domain ETGVTQSPTHLIKTRGQQVTLRCSSQSGHNTVSWYQQALGQGPQFIFQYYREEENGRGNFPPRFSGLQFPNYSSELNVNALELDDSALYLCASSERTSRPHNEQFFGPGTRLTVL.

V and J are TRBV3-1 and TRBJ2-7; no reliable D call. Germline V gene data show CDR1 as LGHDT and CDR2 as YNNKEL (reference sequence). The length of the CDR3 is 17 residues. The germline V and J ends were trimmed by 0 bases and 7 bases, with 22 bases remaining between them. The CDR3 nucleotides read TGTGCCAGCAGCCAAGACGTGGAAATAACTACCCTTGGGGAGCAGTACTTC. Translated, it gives CASSQDVEITTLGEQYF.

The V call is TRBV6-6, the J call TRBJ2-1; a weak D match, TRBD2 (6 bases). The CDR3 is made up of 17 amino acids. V lost 9 bases and J lost 0, with 21 bases in between. The germline CDR1 and CDR2 sequences are MNHNY and SVGAGI (reference sequence). The CDR3 nucleotides are TGTGCCAGTGGAGGGCGGAGTGGCCCGAGCTCCTACAATGAGCAGTTCTTC. Its translation: CASGGRSGPSSYNEQFF.

This chain connects TRBV9 to TRBJ1-6, with 8 bases identical to TRBD1. J lost 6 bases, V lost 2 bases, and 4 bases had no gene match. Per the germline V gene, CDR1 is SGDLS and CDR2 is YYNGEE. The CDR3 extends over 15 amino acids. The CDR3 DNA follows: TGTGCCAGCAGCGTTCAGGGGGCGGGTAATTCACCCCTCCACTTT. Amino acid sequence: CASSVQGAGNSPLHF.

The V call is TRBV11-1, the J call TRBJ2-1; TRBD2 agrees at 13 bases. This CDR3 has 15 residues. Germline V gene data show CDR1 as SGHAT and CDR2 as FQDESV (reference sequence). Unmatched junction bases numbered 6, after V lost 5 bases and J lost 8 bases. The DNA of the CDR3 is TGTGCCAGCAGCCCACTAGCGGGAGGGACGTATGAGCAGTTCTTC. Encoded protein: CASSPLAGGTYEQFF.

This clonotype was seen a handful of times. The CDR3, as DNA: TGTGCCAGCGAGAATTCCTACGAGCAGTACTTC. Translating it yields CASENSYEQYF. The chain has TRBV5-8 and TRBJ2-7; D is uncertain. CDR1 SGHTS and CDR2 YDEGEE come from the germline V gene. The CDR3 contains 11 residues. V gave up 7 bases and J gave up 1 base, with 6 bases separating them.

This clonotype has more than one count but fewer than ten. The chain links TRBV7-9 to TRBJ2-3, with 9 bases aligning to TRBD1. There are 15 residues in the CDR3. CDR1 and CDR2 (germline): SEHNR, FQNEAQ (reference sequence). The trim removed 5 bases at V and 4 bases at J, leaving 7 bases unmatched. The CDR3 DNA reads as TGTGCCAGCAGCCAACTACAGGGGGCCGCAGATACGCAGTATTTT. Translated: CASSQLQGAADTQYF. Full variable domain (remainder filled in from reference TRBV7-9 and TRBJ2-3): DTGVSQNPRHKITKRGQNVTFRCDPISEHNRLYWYRQTLGQGPEFLTYFQNEAQLEKSRLLSDRFSAERPKGSFSTLEIQRTEQGDSAMYLCASSQLQGAADTQYFGPGTRLTVL.

DNA of the CDR3: TGTGCCAGCAACGCAGGGGGCACTGAAGCTTTCTTT. This sequence encodes CASNAGGTEAFF. The chain carries TRBV27 and TRBJ1-1; 7 nucleotides align to TRBD1. Germline CDR1 is MNHEY and CDR2 is SMNVEV (reference sequence). The length of the CDR3 is 12 residues. V gave up 7 bases and J gave up 4 bases; unmatched junction bases: 3.